This TCR beta chain stems from a study of shared clonotypes between healthy human individuals. This clone was counted between two and nine times. Its antigen is as yet unknown. Points from the study as a whole: Relative to their counterparts shared across all four donors, non-shared clonotypes exhibited diminished generation probabilities. Rarefaction revealed incomplete sorted-subset sequencing despite large depth. In a few donors, about 5% of naive CD4 clonotypes appeared in common.

Germline assignment: CDR1 DFQATT and CDR2 SNEGSKA (reference sequence). The CDR3 is 11 residues long. Deletions cut 1 base from V and 6 bases from J, with 4 bases between. Per the original methods: Filtering was not the same, since immunoSEQ gave junction-only sequences without quality scores. Sequencing was performed with immunoSEQ multiplex PCR; in TCRdb, only in-frame clones are kept and a portion is missing. V, J and clone size are those of that table, while D and trimming were read from the DNA. The table shows over 2 million clones, with roughly 94% occurring only once. The source material was naive CD4+ T cells sorted from blood. Subset defined: CD45RA+ positively selected. The chain links TRBV20-1 to TRBJ1-5; D uncertain. The source is a man aged 18 to 30 in good health. The CDR3 DNA is TGCAGTGCTAGAGCGTCTCAGCCCCAGCATTTT. Protein sequence: CSARASQPQHF.